This T cell receptor (beta chain) was sequenced for a study of blood T cell repertoires in COVID-19. Study-wide context: From the United States, Italy and Spain came samples of acute and convalescent COVID-19. T cells, B-cell-depleted T cells, or PBMCs supplied cDNA or gDNA.

Authors' processing steps: How many nucleated cells were present was estimated from reference gene primer amplification. Produced via immunoSEQ multiplex PCR; TCRdb's table is partial and in-frame only. The V and J calls and clone size come from that table; D and trimming were worked out from the DNA. The table has about 260,000 clones, about 83% seen once. Germline CDR1 is MNHEY and CDR2 is SMNVEV (reference sequence). Losses at the gene ends were 4 bases for V and 2 bases for J; bases not matched to a gene: 1. The CDR3 is made up of 15 amino acids. The source of this sequence is a woman in her forties or fifties who had recovered from COVID-19. The chain combines TRBV27 with TRBJ2-6, with TRBD2 identical over 8 bases. The material sequenced was peripheral blood. CDR3 sequence (DNA): TGTGCCAGCAGTTCAGCGGGGGCTGGGGCCAACGTCCTGACTTTC. Its translation is CASSSAGAGANVLTF. Based on the CDR3 plus reference TRBV27 and TRBJ2-6, the full variable domain is EAQVTQNPRYLITVTGKKLTVTCSQNMNHEYMSWYRQDPGLGLRQIYYSMNVEVTDKGDVPEGYKVSRKEKRNFPLILESPSPNQTSLYFCASSSAGAGANVLTFGAGSRLTVL.